This T cell receptor beta chain was obtained from a study of cytomegalovirus exposure and HLA in healthy donors. Study observations and caveats: Later on, an analysis found that several of the most significant clusters appeared to be linked to common viral pathogens, which included parvovirus B19. Among TCR beta chains, those listed as cytomegalovirus-associated numbered some 160. Apparent HLA restriction characterized most CMV-associated TCR beta chains in a later analysis. Clonal expansion was found to be greater in HLA-associated TCR beta chains than in equally common others in a later analysis.

This clone was picked up a small number of times. Its matching antigen is unknown. J lost 4 bases, V lost 4 bases, and 7 bases had no gene match. This CDR3 region has 14 residues. The germline V gene encodes CDR1 SGHDT and CDR2 YYEEEE. The PCR made use of 60 Vbeta and 13 Jbeta primers. TCRdb's table, derived via immunoSEQ multiplex PCR, lists solely in-frame clones and lacks some. Altogether under 150,000 clones are present, 75% to 80% being singletons, with the ten largest covering 3.9%. What was sequenced was PBMCs. The gene calls are TRBV5-6 and TRBJ2-5, with 7 bases lining up with TRBD1. The sequence came from a man between 18 and 29 years old in good health and CMV-seronegative. The CDR3 region is CASSVTGAGETQYF. The CDR3 region has the DNA TGTGCCAGCAGCGTAACAGGGGCTGGAGAGACCCAGTACTTC. Variable domain in full (rest from reference TRBV5-6 and TRBJ2-5): DAGVTQSPTHLIKTRGQQVTLRCSPKSGHDTVSWYQQALGQGPQFIFQYYEEEERQRGNFPDRFSGHQFPNYSSELNVNALLLGDSALYLCASSVTGAGETQYFGPGTRLLVL.